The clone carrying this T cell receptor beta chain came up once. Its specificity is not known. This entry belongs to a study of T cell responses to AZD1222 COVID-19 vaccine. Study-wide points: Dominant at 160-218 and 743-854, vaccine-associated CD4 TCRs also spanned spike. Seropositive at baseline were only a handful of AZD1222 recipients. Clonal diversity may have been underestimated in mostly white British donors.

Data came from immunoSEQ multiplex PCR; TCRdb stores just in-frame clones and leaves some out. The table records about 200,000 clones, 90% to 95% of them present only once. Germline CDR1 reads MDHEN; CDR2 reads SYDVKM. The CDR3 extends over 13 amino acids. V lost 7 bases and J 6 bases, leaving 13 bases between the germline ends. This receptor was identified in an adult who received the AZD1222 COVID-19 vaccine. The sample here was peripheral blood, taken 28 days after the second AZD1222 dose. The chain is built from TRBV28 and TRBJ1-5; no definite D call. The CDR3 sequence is CASTLGSGQPQHF. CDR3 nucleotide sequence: TGTGCCAGCACTCTGGGTTCTGGTCAGCCCCAGCATTTT.